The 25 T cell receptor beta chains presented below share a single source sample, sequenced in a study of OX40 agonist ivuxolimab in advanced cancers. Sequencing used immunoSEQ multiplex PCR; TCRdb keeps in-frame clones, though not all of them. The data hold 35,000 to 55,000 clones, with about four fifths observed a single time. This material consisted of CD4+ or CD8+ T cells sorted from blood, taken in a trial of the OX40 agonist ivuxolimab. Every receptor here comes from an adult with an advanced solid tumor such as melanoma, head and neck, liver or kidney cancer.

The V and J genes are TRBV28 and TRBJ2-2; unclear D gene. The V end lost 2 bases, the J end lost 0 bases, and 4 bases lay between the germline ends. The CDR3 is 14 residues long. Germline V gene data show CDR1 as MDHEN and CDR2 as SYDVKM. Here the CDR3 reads CASSLAPNTGELFF. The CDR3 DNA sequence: TGTGCCAGCAGTTTAGCGCCGAACACCGGGGAGCTGTTTTTT.

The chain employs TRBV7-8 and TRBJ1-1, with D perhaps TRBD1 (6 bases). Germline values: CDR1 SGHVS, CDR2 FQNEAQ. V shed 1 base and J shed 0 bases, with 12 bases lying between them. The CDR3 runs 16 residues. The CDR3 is CASSLGGQGLNTEAFF. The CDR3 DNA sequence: TGTGCCAGCAGCTTAGGGGGTCAGGGGCTGAACACTGAAGCTTTCTTT.

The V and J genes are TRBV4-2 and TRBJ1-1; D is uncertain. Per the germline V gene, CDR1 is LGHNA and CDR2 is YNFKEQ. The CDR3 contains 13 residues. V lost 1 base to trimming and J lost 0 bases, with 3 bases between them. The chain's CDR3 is CASSQGVNTEAFF. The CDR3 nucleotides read TGTGCCAGCAGCCAAGGGGTGAACACTGAAGCTTTCTTT.

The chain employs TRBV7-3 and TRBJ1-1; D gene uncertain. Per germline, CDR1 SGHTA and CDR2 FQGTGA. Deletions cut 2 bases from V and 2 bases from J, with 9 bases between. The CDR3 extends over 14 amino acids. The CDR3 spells CASSLGHFNTEAFF. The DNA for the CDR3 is TGTGCCAGCAGCTTAGGTCATTTTAACACTGAAGCTTTCTTT.

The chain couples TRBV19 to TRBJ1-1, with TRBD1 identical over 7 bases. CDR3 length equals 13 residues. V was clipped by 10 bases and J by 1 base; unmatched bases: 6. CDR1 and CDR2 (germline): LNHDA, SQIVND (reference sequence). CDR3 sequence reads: CATKAGGNTEAFF. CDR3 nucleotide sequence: TGTGCCACGAAAGCAGGGGGGAACACTGAAGCTTTCTTT.

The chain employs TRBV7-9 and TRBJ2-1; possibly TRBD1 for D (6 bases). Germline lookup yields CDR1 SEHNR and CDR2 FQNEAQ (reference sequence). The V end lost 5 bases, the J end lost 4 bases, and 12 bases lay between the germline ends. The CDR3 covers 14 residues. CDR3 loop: CASSRQDSYNEQFF. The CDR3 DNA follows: TGTGCCAGCAGCCGACAGGACAGTTACAATGAGCAGTTCTTC.

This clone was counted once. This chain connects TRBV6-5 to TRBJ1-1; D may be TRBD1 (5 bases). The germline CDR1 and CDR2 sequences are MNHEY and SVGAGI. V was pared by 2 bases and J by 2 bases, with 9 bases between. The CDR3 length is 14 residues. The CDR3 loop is CASSYGAVNTEAFF. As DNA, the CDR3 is TGTGCCAGCAGTTACGGGGCAGTTAACACTGAAGCTTTCTTT.

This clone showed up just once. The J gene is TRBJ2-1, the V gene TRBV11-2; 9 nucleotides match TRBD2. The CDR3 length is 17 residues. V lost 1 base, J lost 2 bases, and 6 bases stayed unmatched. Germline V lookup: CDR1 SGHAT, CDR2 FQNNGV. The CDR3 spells CASSLGSAGGAYNEQFF. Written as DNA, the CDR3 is TGTGCCAGCAGCTTAGGGTCGGCGGGAGGGGCCTACAATGAGCAGTTCTTC.

DNA of the CDR3: TGTGCCAGCAGTGAAGGGACAGGGGGCTCCTACGAGCAGTACTTC. It yields the protein CASSEGTGGSYEQYF. The chain links TRBV6-1 to TRBJ2-7, with 10 bases identical to TRBD1. V lost 1 base, J lost 0 bases, and 0 bases stayed unmatched. CDR1 and CDR2 from the germline V gene are MNHNS and SASEGT. The CDR3 is 15 amino acids.

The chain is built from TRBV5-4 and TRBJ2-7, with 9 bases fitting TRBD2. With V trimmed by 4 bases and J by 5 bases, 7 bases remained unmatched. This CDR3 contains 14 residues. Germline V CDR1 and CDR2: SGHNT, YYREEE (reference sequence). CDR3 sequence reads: CASSKAGGRDEQYF. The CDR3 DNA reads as TGTGCCAGCAGCAAGGCTGGCGGGAGGGACGAGCAGTACTTC.

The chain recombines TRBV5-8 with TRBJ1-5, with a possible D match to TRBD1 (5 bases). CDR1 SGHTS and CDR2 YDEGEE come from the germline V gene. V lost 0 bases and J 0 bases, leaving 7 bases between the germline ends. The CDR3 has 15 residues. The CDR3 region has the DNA TGTGCCAGCAGCTTGGCCGGGGGTAGCAATCAGCCCCAGCATTTT. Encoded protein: CASSLAGGSNQPQHF.

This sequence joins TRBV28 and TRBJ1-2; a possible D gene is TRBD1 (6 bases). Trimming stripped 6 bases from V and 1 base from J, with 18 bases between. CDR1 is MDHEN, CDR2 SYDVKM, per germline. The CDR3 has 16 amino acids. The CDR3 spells CASRRITGPNNYGYTF. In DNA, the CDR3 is TGTGCCAGCAGGCGTATAACAGGGCCCAATAACTATGGCTACACCTTC.

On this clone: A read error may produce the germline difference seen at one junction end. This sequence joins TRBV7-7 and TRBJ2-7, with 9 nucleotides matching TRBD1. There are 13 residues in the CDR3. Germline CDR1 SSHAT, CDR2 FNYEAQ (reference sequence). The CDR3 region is CASSWDRDYEQYF. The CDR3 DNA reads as TGTGCTAGCAGCTGGGACAGGGACTACGAGCAGTACTTC.

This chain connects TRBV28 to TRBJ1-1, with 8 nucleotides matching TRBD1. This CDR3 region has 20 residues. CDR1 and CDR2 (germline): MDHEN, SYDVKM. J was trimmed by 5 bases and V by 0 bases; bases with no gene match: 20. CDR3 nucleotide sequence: TGTGCCAGCAGTTTATGGAACCCCGGGTCCTCCAGGGGGCGAGAAACTGAAGCTTTCTTT. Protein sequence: CASSLWNPGSSRGRETEAFF.

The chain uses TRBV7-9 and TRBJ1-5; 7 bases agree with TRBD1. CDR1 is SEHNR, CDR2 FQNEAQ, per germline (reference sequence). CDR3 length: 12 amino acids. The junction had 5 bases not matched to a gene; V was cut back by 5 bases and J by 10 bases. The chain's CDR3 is CASSADRDPQHF. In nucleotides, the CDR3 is TGTGCCAGCAGCGCCGACAGGGACCCCCAGCATTTT.

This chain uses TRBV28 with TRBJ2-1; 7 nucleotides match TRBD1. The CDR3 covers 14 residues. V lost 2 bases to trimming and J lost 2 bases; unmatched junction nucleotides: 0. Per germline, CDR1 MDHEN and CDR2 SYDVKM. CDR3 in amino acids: CASSLQGAYNEQFF. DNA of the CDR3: TGTGCCAGCAGTTTACAGGGGGCCTACAATGAGCAGTTCTTC.

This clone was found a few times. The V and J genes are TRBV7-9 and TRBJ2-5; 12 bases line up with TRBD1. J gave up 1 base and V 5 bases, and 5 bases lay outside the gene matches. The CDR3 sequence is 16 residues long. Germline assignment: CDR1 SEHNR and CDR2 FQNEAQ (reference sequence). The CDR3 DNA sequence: TGTGCCAGCAGCCATCGGGACAGGGGGCCCCAAGAGACCCAGTACTTC. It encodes CASSHRDRGPQETQYF.

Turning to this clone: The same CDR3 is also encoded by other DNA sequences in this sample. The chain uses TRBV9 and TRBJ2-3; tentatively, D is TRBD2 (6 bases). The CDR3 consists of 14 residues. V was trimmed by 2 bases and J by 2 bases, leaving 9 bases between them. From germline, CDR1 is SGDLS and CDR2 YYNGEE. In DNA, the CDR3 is TGTGCCAGCAGCGTGGGAGGTTCCACAGATACGCAGTATTTT. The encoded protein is CASSVGGSTDTQYF.

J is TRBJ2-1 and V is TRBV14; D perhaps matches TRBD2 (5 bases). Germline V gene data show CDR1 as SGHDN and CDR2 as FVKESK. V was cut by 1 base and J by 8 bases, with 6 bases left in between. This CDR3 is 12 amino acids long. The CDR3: CASSQGADEQFF. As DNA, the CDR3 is TGTGCCAGCAGCCAAGGAGCGGATGAGCAGTTCTTC.

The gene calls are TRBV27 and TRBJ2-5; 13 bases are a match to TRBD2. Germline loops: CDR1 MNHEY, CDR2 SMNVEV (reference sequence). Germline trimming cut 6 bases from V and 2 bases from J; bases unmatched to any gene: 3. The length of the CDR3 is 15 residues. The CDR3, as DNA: TGTGCCAGCAGCGGGACTAGCGGGGCTCAAGAGACCCAGTACTTC. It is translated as CASSGTSGAQETQYF.

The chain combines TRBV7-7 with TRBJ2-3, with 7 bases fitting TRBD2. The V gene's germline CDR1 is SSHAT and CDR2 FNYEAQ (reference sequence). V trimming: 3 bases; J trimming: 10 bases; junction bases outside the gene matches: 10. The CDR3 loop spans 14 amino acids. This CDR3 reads CASSLAGEGVAQYF. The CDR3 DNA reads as TGTGCCAGCAGCTTGGCGGGAGAGGGCGTGGCGCAGTATTTT.

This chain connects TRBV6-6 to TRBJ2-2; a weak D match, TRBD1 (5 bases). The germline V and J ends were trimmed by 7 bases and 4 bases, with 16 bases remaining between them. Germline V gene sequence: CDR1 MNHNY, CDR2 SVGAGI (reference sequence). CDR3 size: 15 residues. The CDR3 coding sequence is TGTGCCAGCAACCCCCCCCCAGGGTTCACCGGGGAGCTGTTTTTT. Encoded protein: CASNPPPGFTGELFF.

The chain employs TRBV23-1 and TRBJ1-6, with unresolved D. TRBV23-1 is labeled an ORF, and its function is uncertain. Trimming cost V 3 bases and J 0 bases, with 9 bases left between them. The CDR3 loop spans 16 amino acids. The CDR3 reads CASSHLTFSYNSPLHF. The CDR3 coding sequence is TGCGCCAGCAGTCACCTGACTTTCTCCTATAATTCACCCCTCCACTTT.

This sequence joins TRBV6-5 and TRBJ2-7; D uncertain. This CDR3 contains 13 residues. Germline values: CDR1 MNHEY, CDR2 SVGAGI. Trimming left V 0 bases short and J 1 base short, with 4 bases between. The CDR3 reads CASSYSRSYEQYF. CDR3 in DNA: TGTGCCAGCAGTTACTCACGTTCCTACGAGCAGTACTTC.

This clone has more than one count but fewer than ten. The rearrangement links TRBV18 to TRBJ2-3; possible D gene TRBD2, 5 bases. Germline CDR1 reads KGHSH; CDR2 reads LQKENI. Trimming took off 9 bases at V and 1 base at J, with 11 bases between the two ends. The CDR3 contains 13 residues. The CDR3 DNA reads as TGTGCCAGTATCGGGATCCGCACAGATACGCAGTATTTT. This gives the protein CASIGIRTDTQYF.